The rows below give T cell receptor beta chains drawn from one sample of a study of Ad26.COV2.S vaccination and SARS-CoV-2 variants. Generated by immunoSEQ multiplex PCR, the TCRdb table keeps only in-frame clones and is missing some. The repertoire holds hundreds of thousands of clones, with 89% as singletons. Material: peripheral blood, obtained in a trial of Ad26.COV2.S vaccine versus placebo. The receptor set was obtained from a person aged 18-65 years who received the Ad26.COV2.S COVID-19 vaccine or a placebo. The CDR3 runs from the conserved cysteine through the conserved F or W.

V	length	CDR3
TRBV7-2	16	CASSGSRRQASYGYTF
TRBV19	11	CASSQGETQYF
TRBV6-2/TRBV6-3	16	CASSYWSQGNRLELFF
TRBV5-8	15	CASSLAGGNYNEQFF
TRBV24-1	16	CATSDLGGLNTDTQYF
TRBV7-9	13	CASTKGGDQPQHF
TRBV6-5	15	CASSSGPPYNSPLHF
TRBV27	16	CASSGAGGITNQPQHF
TRBV29-1	12	CSAGWTGETQYF
TRBV12-3/TRBV12-4	12	CASRARAVGYTF
TRBV19	14	CASTPLAGPGELFF
TRBV7-9	14	CASSPRVGNTEAFF
TRBV15	16	CATSWGQFSGANVLTF
TRBV6-1	13	CASSDLGPSPLHF
TRBV29-1	13	CSVAQGSNQPQHF
TRBV30	11	CASSGGYGYTF
TRBV5-1	18	CASSGGGGGLAASNEQFF
TRBV11-2	15	CASSTSAWGWDEQFF
TRBV7-9	15	CASSTGTGGRDEQFF
TRBV3-1/TRBV3-2	16	CASSQGKGQSSYEQYF
TRBV5-1	14	CASSLAPPTDTQYF
TRBV5-1	13	CASSLEWDQPQHF
TRBV27	16	CASSDTLAGSYNEQFF
TRBV5-6	18	CASSLYSSGGYAPDTQYF
TRBV10-3	15	CAISAGLAGANEQFF
TRBV11-2	15	CASSLVSGRTDTQYF
TRBV4-2	16	CASSQDPGLADNEQFF
TRBV7-9	16	CASSSTALERYYTQYF
TRBV4-2	14	CASSPGLGNNEQFF
TRBV19	13	CASSIERRGEQFF
TRBV11-2	14	CASSFGTSGAEQYF
TRBV2	12	CASLTGTYEQYF
TRBV18	14	CASSPGRGTYEQYF
TRBV3-1/TRBV3-2	16	CASSQRGRGRDTEAFF
TRBV14	16	CASSQDLTWDRRGYTF
TRBV11-2	13	CASSSGTSYGYTF
TRBV19	15	CASRNRTGGTDTQYF
TRBV9	16	CASSVDVGQGFEKLFF
TRBV10-3	15	CAISSLDRPPRGLHF
TRBV20-1	14	CSASRLGGYGEQFF
TRBV21-1	14	CASSPWFGHTEAFF
TRBV6-2/TRBV6-3	14	CASSRTGRGLGYTF
TRBV6-5	15	CASSYRSTGAMEQYF
TRBV6-6	15	CASSPSGSSGNTIYF
TRBV6-6	16	CASGPGGSTSGNTIYF
TRBV19	13	CASGWGVNQPQHF
TRBV2	13	CASGEDRFEGYTF
TRBV19	15	CASIGTSPRTDTQYF
TRBV7-2	14	CASSSLWDHYGYTF
TRBV19	17	CASSIVGASPRTDTQYF
TRBV6-1	15	CASSERGGLTYEQYF
TRBV4-2	15	CASSHSAGASYEQYF
TRBV7-9	11	CASSQREKLFF
TRBV15	15	CATSSGDRGFYGYTF
TRBV19	11	CASSIVGEQFF
TRBV6-5	15	CASSLTRTGGYEQYF
TRBV3-1/TRBV3-2	14	CASSPPREGVEQFF
TRBV30	12	CAWSPQGGGYTF